This T cell receptor (beta chain) comes out of a study of graft-versus-host responses after intestinal transplantation. The germline V and J ends were trimmed by 5 bases and 2 bases, with 12 bases remaining between them. Germline V lookup: CDR1 SEHNR, CDR2 FQNEAQ (reference sequence). The CDR3 covers 14 residues. TCRdb's copy holds only in-frame clones and misses some; the assay was immunoSEQ multiplex PCR. The sample comprises 75,000 to 100,000 clones, 75% to 95% of which are singletons, and about 0.18% rests with the top ten. As for this clone: No antigen is known for it.

This TCR was sampled from a human donor who was the organ donor for an intestinal transplant. The sample in question was unstimulated CD4+ T cells sorted from spleen or lymph node cells, obtained before transplant. This chain joins TRBV7-9 and TRBJ2-5; the D gene is possibly TRBD2 (5 bases). CDR3 nucleotides: TGTGCCAGCAGCCCACGTAGCGCACAAGAGACCCAGTACTTC. Translating gives CASSPRSAQETQYF.